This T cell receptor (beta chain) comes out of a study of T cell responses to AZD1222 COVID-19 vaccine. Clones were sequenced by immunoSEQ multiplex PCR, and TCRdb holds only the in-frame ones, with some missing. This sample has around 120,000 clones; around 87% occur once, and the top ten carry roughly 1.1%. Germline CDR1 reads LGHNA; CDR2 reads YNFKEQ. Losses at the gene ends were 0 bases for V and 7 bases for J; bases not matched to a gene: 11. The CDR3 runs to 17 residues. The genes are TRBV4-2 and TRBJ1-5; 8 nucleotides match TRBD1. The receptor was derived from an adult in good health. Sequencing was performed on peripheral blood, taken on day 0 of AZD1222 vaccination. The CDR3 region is CASSQEGPDRGGQPQHF. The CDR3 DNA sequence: TGTGCCAGCAGCCAAGAGGGGCCCGACAGGGGAGGGCAGCCCCAGCATTTT.